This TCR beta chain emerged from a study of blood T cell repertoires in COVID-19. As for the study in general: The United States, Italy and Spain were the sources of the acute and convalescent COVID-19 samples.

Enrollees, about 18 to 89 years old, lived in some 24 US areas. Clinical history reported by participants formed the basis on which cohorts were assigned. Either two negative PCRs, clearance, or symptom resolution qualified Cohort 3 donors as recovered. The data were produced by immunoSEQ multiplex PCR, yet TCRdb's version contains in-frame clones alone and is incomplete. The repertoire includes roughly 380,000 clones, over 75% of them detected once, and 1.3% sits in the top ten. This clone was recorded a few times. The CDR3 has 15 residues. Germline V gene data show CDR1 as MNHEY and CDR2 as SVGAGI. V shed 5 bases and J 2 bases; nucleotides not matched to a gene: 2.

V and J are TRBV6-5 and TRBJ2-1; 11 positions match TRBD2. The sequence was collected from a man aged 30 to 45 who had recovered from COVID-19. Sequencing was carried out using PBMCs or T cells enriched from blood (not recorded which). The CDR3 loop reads CASSLAGGPYNEQFF. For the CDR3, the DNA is TGTGCCAGCAGTCTAGCGGGGGGCCCCTACAATGAGCAGTTCTTC.